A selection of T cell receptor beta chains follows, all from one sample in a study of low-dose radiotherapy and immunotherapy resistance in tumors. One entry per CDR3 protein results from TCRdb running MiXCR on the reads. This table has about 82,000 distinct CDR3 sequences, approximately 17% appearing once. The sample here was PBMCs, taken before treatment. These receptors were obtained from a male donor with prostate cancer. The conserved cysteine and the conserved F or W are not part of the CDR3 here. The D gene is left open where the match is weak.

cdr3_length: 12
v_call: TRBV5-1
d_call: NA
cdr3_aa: ASSRRLEGGQLF

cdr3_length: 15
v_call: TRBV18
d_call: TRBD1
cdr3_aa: ASSPRQGASYNSPLH

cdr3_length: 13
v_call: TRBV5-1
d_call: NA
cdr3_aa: ASSLSQGILDGYT

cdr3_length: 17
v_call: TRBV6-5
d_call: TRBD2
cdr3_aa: ASRGRTSGGAANTGELF

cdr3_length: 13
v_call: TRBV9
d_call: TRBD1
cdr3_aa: ASSGRDRVIDTQY

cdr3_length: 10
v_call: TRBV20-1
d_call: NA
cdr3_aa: SASYGDEKLF

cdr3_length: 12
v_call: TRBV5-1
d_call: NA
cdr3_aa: ASSLALDSYEQY

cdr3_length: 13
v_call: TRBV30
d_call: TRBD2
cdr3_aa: AWRAGTSGDYEQY

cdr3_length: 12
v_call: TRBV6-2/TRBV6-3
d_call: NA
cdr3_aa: ASRTGAVGETQY

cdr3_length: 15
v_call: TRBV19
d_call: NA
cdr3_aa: ASSIGGIRKRNTEAF

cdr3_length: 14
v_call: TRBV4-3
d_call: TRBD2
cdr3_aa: ASSQVVSGGIYEQY

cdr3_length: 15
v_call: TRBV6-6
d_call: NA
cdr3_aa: ASSYSGRPGSNQPQH

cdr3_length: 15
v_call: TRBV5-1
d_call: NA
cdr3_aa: ASSFGRATSFNEKLF